Listed here are 18 T cell receptor beta chains from one sample, sequenced in a study of vaccination and CD4 T cells after COVID-19. Documented treatment: 10-day PBMC culture with coronavirus spike peptide pools or control peptides (ViraFEST assay). No cognate antigen is known for these TCRs. With the Oncomine TCR Beta short-read assay, DNA from cultured CD4+ T cells was sequenced. TCRdb fed the PCR reads into MiXCR, producing one record per CDR3 protein. The table has a few thousand distinct CDR3 sequences, roughly half seen once. The sample was CD4+ T cells from blood, cultured in vitro. The receptors originated from a human donor who had recovered from COVID-19.

This sequence joins TRBV4-1 and TRBJ2-3, with 8 bases lining up with TRBD2. The trim removed 1 base at V and 2 bases at J, leaving 2 bases unmatched. Germline V gene data show CDR1 as MGHRA and CDR2 as YSYEKL. The CDR3 sequence is 15 residues long. The CDR3 nucleotides read TGCGCCAGCAGCCAAGTAGCGGGGACCACAGATACGCAGTATTTT. This gives the protein CASSQVAGTTDTQYF.

J is TRBJ1-5 and V is TRBV6-2 or TRBV6-3, with TRBD1 as a possible D gene (5 bases). The V end lost 0 bases, the J end lost 10 bases, and 10 bases lay between the germline ends. Looked up from germline, CDR1 is MNHEY and CDR2 is SVGEGT. This CDR3 spans 13 amino acids. CDR3: CASSYSREGPQHF. The CDR3 region has the DNA TGTGCCAGCAGTTACTCCAGGGAGGGCCCCCAGCATTTT.

The rearrangement joins TRBV5-8 to TRBJ1-5; 8 positions match TRBD1. With 3 bases clipped from V and 2 bases from J, the junction kept 13 bases outside the gene matches. This CDR3 region has 18 residues. CDR1 and CDR2 (germline): SGHTS, YDEGEE. The CDR3: CASSSRDRMLVGNQPQHF. In DNA form, the CDR3 reads TGTGCCAGCAGCTCCCGGGACAGGATGTTGGTTGGCAATCAGCCCCAGCATTTT. Drawing the rest from reference TRBV5-8 and TRBJ1-5, the complete variable domain is EAGVTQSPTHLIKTRGQQATLRCSPISGHTSVYWYQQALGLGLQFLLWYDEGEERNRGNFPPRFSGRQFPNYSSELNVNALELEDSALYLCASSSRDRMLVGNQPQHFGDGTRLSIL.

Only a few counts were recorded for this clonotype. This sequence joins TRBV4-1 and TRBJ2-5; the D call may be TRBD1 or TRBD2 (6 bases each). V was clipped by 3 bases and J by 5 bases, with 19 bases between them. Germline V gene sequence: CDR1 MGHRA, CDR2 YSYEKL. The CDR3 spans 16 residues. In DNA, the CDR3 is TGCGCCAGCAGCCAGGCTAGAGGGGGGTCGAGGGAGACCCAGTACTTC. It translates to CASSQARGGSRETQYF.

This clonotype is a singleton in its sample. The chain has TRBV4-1 and TRBJ2-4; D gene uncertain. Per the germline V gene, CDR1 is MGHRA and CDR2 is YSYEKL. V gave up 4 bases and J gave up 3 bases, with 7 bases separating them. The CDR3 has 13 residues. CDR3 coding DNA: TGCGCCAGCAGCCCGGACGGCAAAAACATTCAGTACTTC. This sequence encodes CASSPDGKNIQYF.

The V call is TRBV20-1, the J call TRBJ1-2; D unclear. Germline CDR1 is DFQATT and CDR2 is SNEGSKA (reference sequence). The CDR3 consists of 13 residues. Trimming took 2 bases from V and 0 from J, leaving 7 bases between them. CDR3 in DNA: TGCAGTGCTAGATCGAGTTCTAACTATGGCTACACCTTC. Its translation is CSARSSSNYGYTF.

CDR3 in amino acids: CASSVVGGPGELFF. CDR3 sequence (DNA): TGTGCCAGCAGCGTAGTGGGCGGTCCCGGGGAGCTGTTTTTT. The genes are TRBV9 and TRBJ2-2, with D hard to call. The germline gives CDR1 SGDLS, CDR2 YYNGEE. Trimming shortened V by 0 bases and J by 6 bases, and 9 bases separated the two germline ends. The CDR3 consists of 14 residues.

The V gene is TRBV19, the J gene TRBJ2-3; possibly TRBD1 for D (6 bases). V lost 1 base and J 0 bases, leaving 11 bases between the germline ends. The CDR3 loop spans 16 amino acids. The germline gives CDR1 LNHDA, CDR2 SQIVND (reference sequence). The CDR3 DNA reads as TGTGCCAGTAGTATAGGGACAGCCTTAAGCACAGATACGCAGTATTTT. This gives the protein CASSIGTALSTDTQYF. The whole variable domain, filled in from reference TRBV19 and TRBJ2-3, reads DGGITQSPKYLFRKEGQNVTLSCEQNLNHDAMYWYRQDPGQGLRLIYYSQIVNDFQKGDIAEGYSVSREKKESFPLTVTSAQKNPTAFYLCASSIGTALSTDTQYFGPGTRLTVL.

Only one count was recorded for this clonotype. The J gene is TRBJ2-1, the V gene TRBV19; the match to TRBD2 covers 10 bases. Germline CDR1 and CDR2: LNHDA and SQIVND (reference sequence). The CDR3 is made up of 17 amino acids. The V and J ends lost 4 bases and 4 bases, in that order; junction bases with no gene match: 10. For the CDR3, the DNA is TGTGCCAGTAGTAGACCCTCAGCGGGAGGGTTTTACAATGAGCAGTTCTTC. It yields the protein CASSRPSAGGFYNEQFF.

The gene calls are TRBV4-1 and TRBJ1-2, with 9 bases identical to TRBD1. This CDR3 region has 14 residues. From germline, CDR1 is MGHRA and CDR2 YSYEKL. V dropped 4 bases and J dropped 3; count of bases not matched to a gene: 3. The CDR3 region has the DNA TGCGCCAGCAGCCCGGACAGGGGCTACTATGGCTACACCTTC. Its protein is CASSPDRGYYGYTF.

The V call is TRBV7-2, the J call TRBJ1-5; the D gene is possibly TRBD1 (5 bases). This CDR3 region has 14 residues. From germline, CDR1 is SGHTA and CDR2 FQGNSA. V was cut by 6 bases and J by 4 bases, with 13 bases left in between. The CDR3 DNA reads as TGTGCCAGCAGTAACTGGGGGACGAATCAGCCCCAGCATTTT. Its translation is CASSNWGTNQPQHF. The variable domain in full, with the rest retrieved from reference TRBV7-2 and TRBJ1-5, is GAGVSQSPSNKVTEKGKDVELRCDPISGHTALYWYRQSLGQGLEFLIYFQGNSAPDKSGLPSDRFSAERTGGSVSTLTIQRTQQEDSAVYLCASSNWGTNQPQHFGDGTRLSIL.

This clonotype was observed once. The V gene is TRBV20-1, the J gene TRBJ2-1; 16 bases line up with TRBD2. Germline assignment: CDR1 DFQATT and CDR2 SNEGSKA (reference sequence). The CDR3 contains 19 residues. Trimming cost V 6 bases and J 3 bases; bases outside gene matches: 14. DNA for the CDR3: TGCAGTGCCACCGGGACTAGCGGGAGGGCCCTATTACTCTACAATGAGCAGTTCTTC. It specifies CSATGTSGRALLLYNEQFF.

With regard to this clonotype: One end of the junction fails to match germline, which may point to a read error. The gene calls are TRBV7-9 and TRBJ1-3; D unclear. Germline V gene data show CDR1 as SEHNR and CDR2 as FQNEAQ (reference sequence). CDR3 size: 15 residues. The CDR3 DNA follows: TGTGCCAGCAGCCCCAAGCGCAGGCTGGGAAACACCATATGTTTT. It specifies CASSPKRRLGNTICF.

This clonotype has just a few counts. V is TRBV6-5 and J is TRBJ2-5, with 8 positions matching TRBD1. CDR1 and CDR2 from the germline V gene are MNHEY and SVGAGI. Losses at the gene ends were 2 bases for V and 5 bases for J; bases not matched to a gene: 7. The CDR3 is made up of 15 amino acids. CDR3 sequence reads: CASSYGTGKGETQYF. The DNA of the CDR3 is TGTGCCAGCAGTTACGGGACAGGAAAGGGGGAGACCCAGTACTTC.

This clonotype was counted between two and nine times. This chain joins TRBV20-1 and TRBJ2-7; D call uncertain. Germline lookup yields CDR1 DFQATT and CDR2 SNEGSKA (reference sequence). The V end lost 0 bases, the J end lost 3 bases, and 12 bases lay between the germline ends. The CDR3 contains 14 residues. DNA of the CDR3: TGCAGTGCTAGAGATTACAGAGCGCTCTACGAGCAGTACTTC. This codes for CSARDYRALYEQYF.

The chain uses TRBV28 and TRBJ2-3; no definite D call. The V end lost 3 bases, the J end lost 1 base, and 11 bases lay between the germline ends. The germline V gene has CDR1 MDHEN and CDR2 SYDVKM. This CDR3 is built from 15 residues. The CDR3 spells CASSFKGSGTDTQYF. CDR3 coding DNA: TGTGCCAGCAGTTTTAAAGGGTCGGGCACAGATACGCAGTATTTT.

The V gene is TRBV2, the J gene TRBJ1-1; D is possibly TRBD1 (5 bases). This CDR3 spans 16 amino acids. The V end lost 2 bases, the J end lost 1 base, and 14 bases lay between the germline ends. The germline V gene encodes CDR1 SNHLY and CDR2 FYNNEI. The CDR3: CASSESPGTENTEAFF. In DNA, the CDR3 is TGTGCCAGCAGTGAATCGCCGGGGACGGAGAACACTGAAGCTTTCTTT.

The J gene is TRBJ2-3, the V gene TRBV20-1; 15 bases are a match to TRBD2. The length of the CDR3 is 16 residues. The V gene's germline CDR1 is DFQATT and CDR2 SNEGSKA (reference sequence). Germline trimming cut 6 bases from V and 2 bases from J; bases unmatched to any gene: 6. CDR3 residues: CSAGTSGGPPTDTQYF. The CDR3 DNA follows: TGCAGTGCCGGGACTAGCGGGGGGCCTCCCACAGATACGCAGTATTTT.